One TCR beta chain is described in this entry. Sequencing used immunoSEQ multiplex PCR; TCRdb keeps in-frame clones, though not all of them. The sample includes roughly 46,000 clones, about 94% seen only once; the top ten take roughly 4.3%. Germline-derived CDR1 and CDR2 are SEHNR and FQNEAQ (reference sequence). CDR3 length: 16 amino acids. J lost 1 base, V lost 4 bases, and 9 bases had no gene match. The data belong to a study of T cell changes during pregnancy in multiple sclerosis. This sequence was found in a female donor with multiple sclerosis, enrolled in a pregnancy study. The specimen was CD8+ T cells from peripheral blood mononuclear cells, collected after pregnancy. This sequence joins TRBV7-9 and TRBJ2-5; the match to TRBD1 covers 7 bases. This chain's CDR3 is CASSSQIQGPQETQYF. DNA for the CDR3: TGTGCCAGCAGCTCCCAAATACAGGGGCCCCAAGAGACCCAGTACTTC.